Each of the 20 T cell receptor beta chains below was sequenced from the same sample in a study of T cells in tumors after PD-1 blockade. Clones were read by immunoSEQ multiplex PCR, and TCRdb kept only the in-frame ones, dropping some. The sample carries roughly 48,000 clones, over 75% recorded once. The sequences come from PBMCs, collected before anti-PD-1 treatment. The receptors originated from a human donor with basal cell carcinoma.

This clone appeared once. The rearrangement uses TRBV9 and TRBJ1-3, with 7 nucleotides matching TRBD1. The CDR3 sequence is 14 residues long. Germline V gene sequence: CDR1 SGDLS, CDR2 YYNGEE. J was trimmed by 2 bases and V by 7 bases; bases with no gene match: 6. The chain's CDR3 is CASAGTATGNTIYF. Here the CDR3 DNA reads TGTGCCAGCGCGGGGACAGCAACTGGAAACACCATATATTTT. The whole variable domain, remainder taken from reference TRBV9 and TRBJ1-3, is DSGVTQTPKHLITATGQRVTLRCSPRSGDLSVYWYQQSLDQGLQFLIQYYNGEERAKGNILERFSAQQFPDLHSELNLSSLELGDSALYFCASAGTATGNTIYFGEGSWLTVV.

The CDR3, as DNA: TGTGCCAGCAGTCGGACCGACAGGGGCCAGGTGTACTATGGCTACACCTTC. This codes for CASSRTDRGQVYYGYTF. The rearrangement links TRBV27 to TRBJ1-2; 8 positions match TRBD1. CDR1 and CDR2 (germline): MNHEY, SMNVEV (reference sequence). V was clipped by 5 bases and J by 3 bases; unmatched bases: 14. The CDR3 extends over 17 amino acids.

The chain employs TRBV6-5 and TRBJ1-2; 9 bases align to TRBD1. The CDR3 totals 14 residues. In germline, CDR1 is MNHEY, CDR2 SVGAGI. V gave up 6 bases and J gave up 6 bases; unmatched junction bases: 8. CDR3 amino acids: CASRGQGAADGYTF. In nucleotides, the CDR3 is TGTGCCAGCAGGGGACAGGGCGCGGCGGATGGCTACACCTTC.

The V and J genes are TRBV28 and TRBJ1-2; D gene unclear. V was pared by 3 bases and J by 9 bases, with 14 bases between. CDR1 and CDR2 (germline): MDHEN, SYDVKM. The CDR3 totals 13 residues. The CDR3 DNA follows: TGTGCCAGCAGTTTCCCCTCGGACGGCAGCTACACCTTC. Amino acids: CASSFPSDGSYTF.

V is TRBV9 and J is TRBJ2-1; possible D gene TRBD2, 5 bases. CDR3 length equals 15 residues. The V end was cut by 0 bases, the J end by 6 bases, with 13 bases between. Germline V gene lookup returns CDR1 SGDLS and CDR2 YYNGEE. For the CDR3, the DNA is TGTGCCAGCAGCGTAGCTAGCATGAGTCGCAATGAGCAGTTCTTC. Its translation is CASSVASMSRNEQFF. The complete variable domain, with remaining parts taken from reference TRBV9 and TRBJ2-1, reads DSGVTQTPKHLITATGQRVTLRCSPRSGDLSVYWYQQSLDQGLQFLIQYYNGEERAKGNILERFSAQQFPDLHSELNLSSLELGDSALYFCASSVASMSRNEQFFGPGTRLTVL.

The count of this clone is one. The rearrangement links TRBV6-6 to TRBJ2-1; 8 bases are shared with TRBD1. V shed 2 bases and J 1 base; nucleotides not matched to a gene: 1. From germline, CDR1 is MNHNY and CDR2 SVGAGI (reference sequence). The CDR3 runs 15 residues. In DNA form, the CDR3 reads TGTGCCAGCAGTTACCAGGGGGCTTCCTACAATGAGCAGTTCTTC. It specifies CASSYQGASYNEQFF.

This clone was seen a few times. The rearrangement links TRBV6-4 to TRBJ2-3; D is unresolved. This CDR3 comprises 11 residues. Germline V gene lookup returns CDR1 MRHNA and CDR2 SNTAGT. V was trimmed by 6 bases and J by 4 bases, leaving 5 bases between them. The CDR3 DNA follows: TGTGCCAGCAGGGTGGCAGATACGCAGTATTTT. It specifies CASRVADTQYF.

This chain links TRBV6-6 with TRBJ1-2; weak D call: TRBD1 (6 bases). The length of the CDR3 is 16 residues. The V and J ends lost 3 bases and 0 bases respectively, with 14 bases between them. Per germline, CDR1 MNHNY and CDR2 SVGAGI (reference sequence). The CDR3 loop reads CASSYIRQDSNYGYTF. The CDR3 coding sequence is TGTGCCAGCAGTTATATCCGACAGGACTCTAACTATGGCTACACCTTC.

This chain links TRBV5-1 with TRBJ1-2; 7 nucleotides line up with TRBD1. Germline-derived CDR1 and CDR2 are SGHRS and YFSETQ. CDR3 length equals 14 residues. The V and J ends lost 0 bases and 8 bases, in that order; junction bases with no gene match: 7. CDR3 DNA: TGCGCCAGCAGCTTGGCCGTGACAGGGAACGGCTACACCTTC. Translating it yields CASSLAVTGNGYTF. Supplemented by reference TRBV5-1 and TRBJ1-2, the full variable domain reads KAGVTQTPRYLIKTRGQQVTLSCSPISGHRSVSWYQQTPGQGLQFLFEYFSETQRNKGNFPGRFSGRQFSNSRSEMNVSTLELGDSALYLCASSLAVTGNGYTFGSGTRLTVV.

The genes are TRBV10-3 and TRBJ1-2; 10 nucleotides match TRBD1. The trim removed 6 bases at V and 3 bases at J, leaving 4 bases unmatched. The CDR3 runs 14 residues. Germline V lookup: CDR1 ENHRY, CDR2 SYGVKD. The CDR3 nucleotides read TGTGCCATCAGACCGACAGGGGGCGACTATGGCTACACCTTC. Protein sequence: CAIRPTGGDYGYTF.

This rearrangement joins TRBV5-1 to TRBJ2-7, with a tentative D call TRBD1 (5 bases). The ends were cut back, 6 bases at V and 0 bases at J, with 10 bases in the middle. In germline, CDR1 is SGHRS, CDR2 YFSETQ. This CDR3 has 13 amino acids. CDR3 coding DNA: TGCGCCAGCACTGGGGCGAGCTCCTACGAGCAGTACTTC. Protein sequence: CASTGASSYEQYF.

This clone is termed medium-sized. CDR3 in amino acids: CASSSRGHKWYEQYF. CDR3 sequence (DNA): TGTGCCAGCAGTTCCCGGGGACATAAGTGGTACGAGCAGTACTTC. The J gene is TRBJ2-7, the V gene TRBV6-2 or TRBV6-3; tentatively, D is TRBD1 (6 bases). The CDR3 length is 15 residues. Germline CDR1 MNHEY, CDR2 SVGEGT. Trimming removed 4 bases from V and 4 bases from J, with 17 bases in between.

A few counts support this clone. The genes are TRBV7-2 and TRBJ2-3; 11 bases are a match to TRBD2. The junction had 9 bases not matched to a gene; V was cut back by 2 bases and J by 5 bases. CDR1 SGHTA and CDR2 FQGNSA come from the germline V gene. The CDR3 extends over 17 amino acids. CDR3 loop: CASSLLPSGGSGDTQYF. The CDR3, as DNA: TGTGCCAGCAGCTTACTACCTAGCGGGGGGTCTGGAGATACGCAGTATTTT.

The J gene is TRBJ2-1, the V gene TRBV16; D is possibly TRBD2 (7 bases). The CDR3 loop spans 15 amino acids. The V end was cut by 2 bases, the J end by 7 bases, with 15 bases between. The V gene's germline CDR1 is KGHSY and CDR2 FQNENV. CDR3 in amino acids: CASSQGLVGTNEQFF. The CDR3 DNA reads as TGTGCCAGCAGCCAAGGACTAGTGGGGACAAATGAGCAGTTCTTC.

The V call is TRBV5-1, the J call TRBJ2-5; 12 bases match TRBD2. CDR1 SGHRS and CDR2 YFSETQ come from the germline V gene. V lost 0 bases and J lost 2; bases outside the gene matches: 5. The length of the CDR3 is 17 residues. The CDR3 loop is CASSLAGTSGFQETQYF. The CDR3 nucleotides read TGCGCCAGCAGCTTGGCTGGGACTAGCGGGTTTCAAGAGACCCAGTACTTC. The whole variable domain, filled in from reference TRBV5-1 and TRBJ2-5, reads KAGVTQTPRYLIKTRGQQVTLSCSPISGHRSVSWYQQTPGQGLQFLFEYFSETQRNKGNFPGRFSGRQFSNSRSEMNVSTLELGDSALYLCASSLAGTSGFQETQYFGPGTRLLVL.

This clone was picked up a small number of times. The CDR3 nucleotides read TGTGCCACCAGCAGGTCTCAGGGTGGCAATCAGCCCCAGCATTTT. Protein product: CATSRSQGGNQPQHF. This chain joins TRBV15 and TRBJ1-5; TRBD1 might be the D (5 bases). The CDR3 sequence is 15 residues long. The V gene's germline CDR1 is LNHNV and CDR2 YYDKDF (reference sequence). V lost 3 bases and J lost 2, with 11 bases in between.

The chain recombines TRBV5-1 with TRBJ2-7, with 9 bases lining up with TRBD2. This CDR3 is built from 16 residues. The ends lost 3 bases at V and 0 bases at J; junction bases unmatched: 7. Per the germline V gene, CDR1 is SGHRS and CDR2 is YFSETQ. The CDR3 bases are TGCGCCAGCAGCTCGGGACTAGCCCTTAGCTCCTACGAGCAGTACTTC. Protein: CASSSGLALSSYEQYF. The complete variable domain, with remaining parts taken from reference TRBV5-1 and TRBJ2-7, reads KAGVTQTPRYLIKTRGQQVTLSCSPISGHRSVSWYQQTPGQGLQFLFEYFSETQRNKGNFPGRFSGRQFSNSRSEMNVSTLELGDSALYLCASSSGLALSSYEQYFGPGTRLTVT.

The chain is built from TRBV19 and TRBJ2-1; D possibly corresponds to TRBD1 (6 bases). The CDR3 extends over 13 amino acids. Looked up from germline, CDR1 is LNHDA and CDR2 is SQIVND (reference sequence). V shed 6 bases and J shed 7 bases, with 13 bases lying between them. The CDR3 bases are TGTGCCAGTAGCAGGCAGGGGCTGAATGAGCAGTTCTTC. Protein sequence: CASSRQGLNEQFF.

The rearrangement uses TRBV11-3 and TRBJ2-1; 8 bases align to TRBD1. V shed 0 bases and J 2 bases; nucleotides not matched to a gene: 6. This CDR3 region has 17 residues. CDR1 and CDR2 from the germline V gene are SGHNT and YENEEA. CDR3 DNA sequence: TGTGCCAGCAGCTTAGACAGGGGGCTGGAAGCCTACAATGAGCAGTTCTTC. As protein: CASSLDRGLEAYNEQFF. Variable domain in full (rest from reference TRBV11-3 and TRBJ2-1): EAGVVQSPRYKIIEKKQPVAFWCNPISGHNTLYWYLQNLGQGPELLIRYENEEAVDDSQLPKDRFSAERLKGVDSTLKIQPAELGDSAVYLCASSLDRGLEAYNEQFFGPGTRLTVL.

The chain employs TRBV5-1 and TRBJ2-1; D is unclear. CDR3 size: 13 residues. Germline loops: CDR1 SGHRS, CDR2 YFSETQ. The germline V and J ends were trimmed by 6 bases and 8 bases, with 15 bases remaining between them. CDR3: CASTLEGLYEQFF. As DNA, the CDR3 is TGCGCCAGCACCCTCGAAGGCCTCTATGAGCAGTTCTTC.